This TCR beta chain was retrieved from a study of blood T cell repertoires in COVID-19. On the study more broadly: T cells, B-cell-depleted T cells, or PBMCs provided the cDNA or gDNA that served as material.

Germline CDR1 is SGHRS and CDR2 is YFSETQ. The CDR3 is made up of 15 amino acids. With 4 bases clipped from V and 3 bases from J, the junction kept 10 bases outside the gene matches. Sequenced by immunoSEQ multiplex PCR; TCRdb stores in-frame clones only, minus some. The sample lists over 250,000 clones, approximately 89% occurring once. Source material: peripheral blood. The TCR was taken from a man aged 40-55 years who had recovered from COVID-19. The V gene is TRBV5-1, the J gene TRBJ2-7; 7 bases line up with TRBD1. CDR3 sequence: CASSQPDRVDYEQYF. The CDR3, as DNA: TGCGCCAGCAGCCAACCCGACAGGGTCGACTACGAGCAGTACTTC.